This note documents a single TCR beta chain sequence. The record originates from a study of T-cell memory formation after mild COVID-19. The CDR3 has 17 amino acids. In germline, CDR1 is MGHDK, CDR2 SYGVNS. Germline trimming cut 5 bases from V and 1 base from J; bases unmatched to any gene: 12. TCRdb itself ran the 5' RACE reads through MiXCR, one entry per CDR3 protein. The repertoire consists of roughly 400,000 distinct CDR3 sequences, with approximately 18% occurring once and the leading ten covering roughly 21%. J is TRBJ2-5 and V is TRBV25-1, with 8 bases lining up with TRBD2. Material for sequencing was PBMCs or a T cell subset sorted from them (not recorded which). The sequence came from a man between 18 and 29 years old who had mild COVID-19 (a few samples of this study predate the infection). Cell type and time point are not known. The CDR3 spells CASSRTSPTNFQETQYF. As DNA, the CDR3 is TGTGCCAGCAGTCGGACTAGCCCCACCAACTTCCAAGAGACCCAGTACTTC.